These 24 T cell receptor beta chains were all obtained from the same sample, sequenced in a study of OX40 agonist ivuxolimab in advanced cancers. Clones were read by immunoSEQ multiplex PCR, and TCRdb kept only the in-frame ones, dropping some. This sample has 65,000 to 95,000 clones, with 90% to 95% found just once. The sample consisted of CD4+ or CD8+ T cells sorted from blood, taken in a trial of the OX40 agonist ivuxolimab. Receptors originate from an adult with an advanced solid tumor such as melanoma, head and neck, liver or kidney cancer.

The chain joins TRBV28 to TRBJ2-6, with 11 positions matching TRBD1. From germline, CDR1 is MDHEN and CDR2 SYDVKM. J gave up 0 bases and V 3 bases, and 4 bases lay outside the gene matches. The length of the CDR3 is 18 residues. The CDR3 loop reads CASSLGQGGNSGANVLTF. The CDR3 nucleotides are TGTGCCAGCAGTTTGGGACAGGGGGGAAACTCTGGGGCCAACGTCCTGACTTTC.

The rearrangement joins TRBV28 to TRBJ2-5; 8 positions match TRBD1. Germline V gene sequence: CDR1 MDHEN, CDR2 SYDVKM. The length of the CDR3 is 14 residues. The junction had 6 bases not matched to a gene; V was cut back by 4 bases and J by 5 bases. The CDR3 here is CASSSRTGFETQYF. CDR3 DNA: TGTGCCAGCAGTTCCCGGACAGGGTTTGAGACCCAGTACTTC.

In DNA form, the CDR3 reads TGCGCCAGCAGCCCAGGGGGAGGCAATCAGCCCCAGCATTTT. Protein product: CASSPGGGNQPQHF. The chain carries TRBV5-1 and TRBJ1-5, with 7 positions matching TRBD1. The J segment lost 2 bases and the V segment lost 4 bases, leaving 3 bases of the junction unmatched. The CDR3 covers 14 residues. The germline CDR1 and CDR2 sequences are SGHRS and YFSETQ.

The CDR3: CASSDLGRDRASALYNSPLHF. The CDR3 region has the DNA TGTGCCAGCAGTGATCTCGGCCGGGACAGGGCGTCCGCTCTCTATAATTCACCCCTCCACTTT. The gene calls are TRBV2 and TRBJ1-6, with 9 bases fitting TRBD1. The germline V gene has CDR1 SNHLY and CDR2 FYNNEI. The CDR3 sequence is 21 residues long. V was pared by 3 bases and J by 3 bases, with 18 bases of the junction left unmatched. Drawing the rest from reference TRBV2 and TRBJ1-6, the complete variable domain is EPEVTQTPSHQVTQMGQEVILRCVPISNHLYFYWYRQILGQKVEFLVSFYNNEISEKSEIFDDQFSVERPDGSNFTLKIRSTKLEDSAMYFCASSDLGRDRASALYNSPLHFGNGTRLTVT.

J is TRBJ2-7 and V is TRBV5-6, with TRBD2 identical over 10 bases. J was trimmed by 1 base and V by 0 bases; bases with no gene match: 4. CDR1 is SGHDT, CDR2 YYEEEE, per germline. The CDR3 covers 16 residues. CDR3 sequence: CASSLAGTSASYEQYF. The CDR3 DNA sequence: TGTGCCAGCAGCTTGGCTGGGACTAGCGCTTCCTACGAGCAGTACTTC.

The chain carries TRBV10-3 and TRBJ1-5; 8 positions agree with TRBD1. Looked up from germline, CDR1 is ENHRY and CDR2 is SYGVKD. The CDR3 totals 14 residues. The CDR3 spells CGTGSLGSNQPQHF. The CDR3 DNA sequence: TGTGGGACAGGGAGCCTAGGGAGCAATCAGCCCCAGCATTTT.

V usage is TRBV28 and J usage is TRBJ2-7; D unclear. The CDR3 contains 15 residues. Germline V gene lookup returns CDR1 MDHEN and CDR2 SYDVKM. Trimming took 5 bases from V and 0 from J, leaving 14 bases between them. Written as DNA, the CDR3 is TGTGCCAGCAGTCTCCTCCGGCGCTCCTCCTACGAGCAGTACTTC. Its translation is CASSLLRRSSYEQYF. Full variable domain (missing parts from reference TRBV28 and TRBJ2-7): DVKVTQSSRYLVKRTGEKVFLECVQDMDHENMFWYRQDPGLGLRLIYFSYDVKMKEKGDIPEGYSVSREKKERFSLILESASTNQTSMYLCASSLLRRSSYEQYFGPGTRLTVT.

V gene TRBV18 combines with J gene TRBJ2-1; 11 positions agree with TRBD2. This CDR3 region has 17 residues. Germline-derived CDR1 and CDR2 are KGHSH and LQKENI. V was clipped by 5 bases and J by 0 bases; unmatched bases: 6. Written as DNA, the CDR3 is TGTGCCAGCTCAGCCGGGACTAGCGGATTCTCCTACAATGAGCAGTTCTTC. Translation gives CASSAGTSGFSYNEQFF.

The CDR3 sequence: CATSVGSAETQYF. The CDR3 bases are TGTGCCACCAGCGTCGGGTCCGCAGAGACCCAGTACTTC. The gene calls are TRBV15 and TRBJ2-5; D not certain. The germline V gene has CDR1 LNHNV and CDR2 YYDKDF (reference sequence). Trimming left V 5 bases short and J 4 bases short, with 11 bases between. The CDR3 length is 13 residues. Full variable domain (missing parts from reference TRBV15 and TRBJ2-5): DAMVIQNPRYQVTQFGKPVTLSCSQTLNHNVMYWYQQKSSQAPKLLFHYYDKDFNNEADTPDNFQSRRPNTSFCFLDIRSPGLGDTAMYLCATSVGSAETQYFGPGTRLLVL.

V is TRBV11-2 and J is TRBJ2-7; unclear D gene. V dropped 5 bases and J dropped 5 bases, with 16 bases sitting between them. This CDR3 is built from 14 residues. Germline CDR1 and CDR2: SGHAT and FQNNGV. The DNA of the CDR3 is TGTGCCAGCAGCCCCGTATTGGGTTGGGACGAGCAGTACTTC. Amino acids: CASSPVLGWDEQYF.

The chain is built from TRBV7-9 and TRBJ2-5; D may be TRBD2 (6 bases). Trimming pared 4 bases from V and 5 bases from J, leaving 14 bases between. This CDR3 region has 14 residues. CDR1 is SEHNR and CDR2 is FQNEAQ in the germline V gene (reference sequence). The CDR3 spells CASSWATGGETQYF. CDR3 sequence (DNA): TGTGCCAGCAGCTGGGCAACCGGAGGGGAGACCCAGTACTTC.

CDR3 sequence reads: CASSEGKYEQYF. CDR3 coding DNA: TGTGCCAGCAGTGAAGGGAAGTACGAGCAGTACTTC. The genes are TRBV6-1 and TRBJ2-7; no clear D. The V and J ends lost 1 base and 4 bases respectively, with 5 bases between them. The CDR3 is 12 residues long. Germline CDR1 and CDR2: MNHNS and SASEGT.

The CDR3 DNA reads as TGTGCCAGCAGCCCGGGGAACAATGAGCAGTTCTTC. It yields the protein CASSPGNNEQFF. The V gene is TRBV11-3, the J gene TRBJ2-1, with a possible D match to TRBD2 (5 bases). This CDR3 has 12 amino acids. V shed 5 bases and J shed 5 bases, with 7 bases lying between them. Germline-derived CDR1 and CDR2 are SGHNT and YENEEA.

The chain joins TRBV6-6 to TRBJ1-3; tentatively, D is TRBD1 (5 bases). This CDR3 has 14 residues. V was trimmed by 6 bases and J by 5 bases, leaving 14 bases between them. Germline CDR1 is MNHNY and CDR2 is SVGAGI (reference sequence). CDR3 protein: CASSYDSTRNTIYF. In nucleotides, the CDR3 is TGTGCCAGCAGCTACGACAGCACGAGAAACACCATATATTTT.

The chain uses TRBV4-1 and TRBJ2-5, with D perhaps TRBD2 (5 bases). Deletions cut 0 bases from V and 4 bases from J, with 15 bases between. Germline lookup yields CDR1 MGHRA and CDR2 YSYEKL. The CDR3 loop spans 16 amino acids. The CDR3 DNA reads as TGCGCCAGCAGCCAAGATAGGAGTACCCGGGGAGAGACCCAGTACTTC. Its protein product is CASSQDRSTRGETQYF.

The chain carries TRBV5-8 and TRBJ1-2; D call uncertain. The CDR3 sequence is 11 residues long. Trimming took 0 bases from V and 7 from J, leaving 4 bases between them. CDR1 and CDR2 (germline): SGHTS, YDEGEE. The CDR3 reads CASSLGSGYTF. The DNA for the CDR3 is TGTGCCAGCAGCTTGGGCTCTGGCTACACCTTC. Filled out from reference TRBV5-8 and TRBJ1-2, the complete variable domain reads EAGVTQSPTHLIKTRGQQATLRCSPISGHTSVYWYQQALGLGLQFLLWYDEGEERNRGNFPPRFSGRQFPNYSSELNVNALELEDSALYLCASSLGSGYTFGSGTRLTVV.

The DNA of the CDR3 is TGTGCCAGCAGCCTGGGACTAGCGGGTGGGTACGAGCAGTACTTC. This translates into CASSLGLAGGYEQYF. The chain uses TRBV9 and TRBJ2-7, with TRBD2 identical over 12 bases. Germline values: CDR1 SGDLS, CDR2 YYNGEE. Germline trimming cut 4 bases from V and 4 bases from J; bases unmatched to any gene: 6. The CDR3 totals 15 residues. The variable domain in full, with the rest retrieved from reference TRBV9 and TRBJ2-7, is DSGVTQTPKHLITATGQRVTLRCSPRSGDLSVYWYQQSLDQGLQFLIQYYNGEERAKGNILERFSAQQFPDLHSELNLSSLELGDSALYFCASSLGLAGGYEQYFGPGTRLTVT.

V usage is TRBV9 and J usage is TRBJ1-3, with D hard to call. The CDR3 sequence is 11 residues long. Trimming shortened V by 4 bases and J by 6 bases, and 5 bases separated the two germline ends. Germline V CDR1 and CDR2: SGDLS, YYNGEE. The CDR3 DNA reads TGTGCCAGCAGCACGAAAAACACCATATATTTT. Residues: CASSTKNTIYF.

In its sample, this clone was seen once. CDR3 amino acids: CASSPTVGALSEQYF. The CDR3 DNA reads as TGTGCCAGCAGCCCCACAGTGGGAGCCCTCTCAGAGCAGTACTTC. V gene TRBV11-2 combines with J gene TRBJ2-7, with D tentatively TRBD2 (5 bases). CDR3 length equals 15 residues. Germline V gives CDR1 SGHAT, CDR2 FQNNGV. V was pared by 5 bases and J by 7 bases, with 21 bases between.

This chain joins TRBV5-8 and TRBJ2-2, with 7 nucleotides matching TRBD1. V gave up 1 base and J gave up 6 bases; unmatched junction bases: 6. This CDR3 is 15 amino acids long. Germline V gene data show CDR1 as SGHTS and CDR2 as YDEGEE. Here the CDR3 DNA reads TGTGCCAGCAGCTTGAGGAGACAGGGTCCCGGGGAGCTGTTTTTT. Residues: CASSLRRQGPGELFF.

Only one count was recorded for this clone. The chain has TRBV28 and TRBJ2-5, with unresolved D. Trimming left V 3 bases short and J 4 bases short, with 9 bases between. The CDR3 loop spans 13 amino acids. Per germline, CDR1 MDHEN and CDR2 SYDVKM. CDR3 protein: CASSLLSAETQYF. The DNA of the CDR3 is TGTGCCAGCAGTTTGTTGTCCGCAGAGACCCAGTACTTC.

V gene TRBV4-3 combines with J gene TRBJ1-2, with D possibly TRBD1 on 5 matching bases. This CDR3 has 13 residues. V was shortened by 4 bases and J by 8 bases, with 14 bases between the two germline ends. CDR1 is LGHNA and CDR2 is YSLEER in the germline V gene. The CDR3 DNA follows: TGCGCCAGCAGCCCCCTGGGGGTACGCGGCTACACCTTC. Translation gives CASSPLGVRGYTF.

This clone was observed a handful of times. The V gene is TRBV6-5, the J gene TRBJ2-5; the match to TRBD1 covers 9 bases. The germline V gene encodes CDR1 MNHEY and CDR2 SVGAGI. Trimming cost V 4 bases and J 5 bases; bases outside gene matches: 5. The CDR3 is 14 amino acids. DNA of the CDR3: TGTGCCAGCAGTTGGGGGACAGGGAAGGAGACCCAGTACTTC. This sequence encodes CASSWGTGKETQYF.

The V and J genes are TRBV28 and TRBJ2-1; 8 bases line up with TRBD1. Germline trimming cut 4 bases from V and 8 bases from J; bases unmatched to any gene: 10. The CDR3 runs 15 residues. Germline CDR1 reads MDHEN; CDR2 reads SYDVKM. The CDR3: CASSSSGQDFHEQFF. CDR3 sequence (DNA): TGTGCCAGCAGTTCCTCGGGACAGGACTTTCATGAGCAGTTCTTC.